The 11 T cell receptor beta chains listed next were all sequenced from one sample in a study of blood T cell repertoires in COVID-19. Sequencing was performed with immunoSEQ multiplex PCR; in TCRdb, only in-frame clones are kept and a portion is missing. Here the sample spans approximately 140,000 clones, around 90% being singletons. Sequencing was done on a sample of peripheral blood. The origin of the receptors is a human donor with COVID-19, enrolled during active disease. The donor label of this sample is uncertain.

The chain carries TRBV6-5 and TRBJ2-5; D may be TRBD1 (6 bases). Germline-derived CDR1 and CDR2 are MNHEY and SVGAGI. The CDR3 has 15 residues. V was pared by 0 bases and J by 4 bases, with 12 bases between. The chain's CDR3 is CASSYSGGSGETQYF. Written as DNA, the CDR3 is TGTGCCAGCAGTTACTCAGGGGGATCGGGAGAGACCCAGTACTTC.

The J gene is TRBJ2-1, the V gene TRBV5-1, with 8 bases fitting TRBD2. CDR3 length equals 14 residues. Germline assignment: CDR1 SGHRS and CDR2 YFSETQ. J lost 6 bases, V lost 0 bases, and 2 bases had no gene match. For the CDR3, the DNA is TGCGCCAGCAGCTTGGCGGGGGGGAGCAATGAGCAGTTCTTC. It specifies CASSLAGGSNEQFF.

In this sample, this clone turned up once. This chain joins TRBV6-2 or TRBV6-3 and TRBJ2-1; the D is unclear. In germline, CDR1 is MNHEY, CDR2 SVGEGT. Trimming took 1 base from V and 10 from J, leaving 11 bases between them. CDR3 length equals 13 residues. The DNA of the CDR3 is TGTGCCAGCAGTTACTTACCCTCTAGGGAGCAGTTCTTC. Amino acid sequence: CASSYLPSREQFF.

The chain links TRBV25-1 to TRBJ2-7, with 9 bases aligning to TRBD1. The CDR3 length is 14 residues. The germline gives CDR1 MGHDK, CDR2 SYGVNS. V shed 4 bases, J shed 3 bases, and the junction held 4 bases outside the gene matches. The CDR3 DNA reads TGTGCCAGCAGTGGACAGGGGGGCAGCTACGAGCAGTACTTC. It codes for CASSGQGGSYEQYF.

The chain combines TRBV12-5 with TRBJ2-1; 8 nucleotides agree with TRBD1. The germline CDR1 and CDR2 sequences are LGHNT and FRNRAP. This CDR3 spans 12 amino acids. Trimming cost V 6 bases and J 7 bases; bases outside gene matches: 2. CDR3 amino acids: CASGGQGNEQFF. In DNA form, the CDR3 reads TGTGCTAGTGGAGGACAGGGAAATGAGCAGTTCTTC.

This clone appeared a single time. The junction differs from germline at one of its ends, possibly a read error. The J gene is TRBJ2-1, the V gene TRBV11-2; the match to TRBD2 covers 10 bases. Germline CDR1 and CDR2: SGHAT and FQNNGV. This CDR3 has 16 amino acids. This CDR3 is CASSPKRGGSHNEQFF. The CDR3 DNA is TGTGCCAGCAGCCCGAAGCGGGGGGGCTCCCACAATGAGCAGTTCTTC. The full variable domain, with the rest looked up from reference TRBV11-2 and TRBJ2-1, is EAGVAQSPRYKIIEKRQSVAFWCNPISGHATLYWYQQILGQGPKLLIQFQNNGVVDDSQLPKDRFSAERLKGVDSTLKIQPAKLEDSAVYLCASSPKRGGSHNEQFFGPGTRLTVL.

CDR3 coding DNA: TGTGCCAGCAGCTTGGCCACAGGGGGATGGACTGAAGCTTTCTTT. Translated: CASSLATGGWTEAFF. V usage is TRBV5-6 and J usage is TRBJ1-1; 8 nucleotides agree with TRBD1. The length of the CDR3 is 15 residues. Germline CDR1 reads SGHDT; CDR2 reads YYEEEE. J was trimmed by 5 bases and V by 0 bases; bases with no gene match: 6.

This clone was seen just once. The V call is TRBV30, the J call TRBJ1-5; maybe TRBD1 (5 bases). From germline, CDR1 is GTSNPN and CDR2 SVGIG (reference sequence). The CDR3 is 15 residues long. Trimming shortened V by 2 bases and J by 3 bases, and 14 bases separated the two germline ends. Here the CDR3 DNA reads TGTGCCTGGAGTCAGGGATCCTCTACCAATCAGCCCCAGCATTTT. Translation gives CAWSQGSSTNQPQHF. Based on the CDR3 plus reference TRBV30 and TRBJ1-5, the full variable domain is SQTIHQWPATLVQPVGSPLSLECTVEGTSNPNLYWYRQAAGRGLQLLFYSVGIGQISSEVPQNLSASRPQDRQFILSSKKLLLSDSGFYLCAWSQGSSTNQPQHFGDGTRLSIL.

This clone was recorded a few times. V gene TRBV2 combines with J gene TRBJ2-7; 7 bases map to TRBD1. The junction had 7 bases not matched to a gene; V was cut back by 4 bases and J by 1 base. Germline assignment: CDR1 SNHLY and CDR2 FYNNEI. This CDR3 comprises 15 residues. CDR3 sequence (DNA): TGTGCCAGCAGTGTCCGGCAGGGGGTATCCTACGAGCAGTACTTC. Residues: CASSVRQGVSYEQYF.

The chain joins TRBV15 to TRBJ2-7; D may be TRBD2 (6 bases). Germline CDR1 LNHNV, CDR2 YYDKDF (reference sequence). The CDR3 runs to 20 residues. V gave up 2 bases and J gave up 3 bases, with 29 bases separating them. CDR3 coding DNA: TGTGCCACCAGCAGATGGCCTCCCGGGACTCACAGCTCGACGGGCTACGAGCAGTACTTC. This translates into CATSRWPPGTHSSTGYEQYF.

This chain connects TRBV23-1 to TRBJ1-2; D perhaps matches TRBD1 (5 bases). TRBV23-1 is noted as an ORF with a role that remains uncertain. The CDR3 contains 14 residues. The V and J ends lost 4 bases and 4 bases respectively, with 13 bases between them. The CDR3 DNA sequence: TGCGCCAGCAGTCCGCATAGGGGTGGCTATGGCTACACCTTC. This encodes CASSPHRGGYGYTF.